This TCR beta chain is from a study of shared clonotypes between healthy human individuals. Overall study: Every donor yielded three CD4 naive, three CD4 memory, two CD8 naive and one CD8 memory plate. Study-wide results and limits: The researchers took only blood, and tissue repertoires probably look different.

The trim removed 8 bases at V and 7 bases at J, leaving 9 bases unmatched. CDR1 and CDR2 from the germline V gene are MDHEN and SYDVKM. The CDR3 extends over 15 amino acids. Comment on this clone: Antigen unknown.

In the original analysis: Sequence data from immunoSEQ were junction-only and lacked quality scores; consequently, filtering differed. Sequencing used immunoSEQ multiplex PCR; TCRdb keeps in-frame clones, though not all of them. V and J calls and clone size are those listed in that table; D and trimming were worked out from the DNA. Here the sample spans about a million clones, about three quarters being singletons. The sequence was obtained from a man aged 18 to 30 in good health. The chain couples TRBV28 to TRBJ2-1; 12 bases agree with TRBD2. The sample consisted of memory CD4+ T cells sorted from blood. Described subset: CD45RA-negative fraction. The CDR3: CASVQTSGGPNEQFF. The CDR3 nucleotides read TGTGCCAGCGTACAGACTAGCGGGGGACCGAATGAGCAGTTCTTC.